This TCR beta chain was recorded in a study of cytomegalovirus exposure and HLA in healthy donors. Germline lookup yields CDR1 MNHNS and CDR2 SASEGT. The length of the CDR3 is 16 residues. The V segment lost 4 bases and the J segment 5 bases; nucleotides outside the gene matches: 10. With 60 Vbeta and 13 Jbeta primers, the PCR was carried out. Only in-frame clones appear in the TCRdb table, and some are missing; sequencing was by immunoSEQ multiplex PCR. The repertoire includes tens of thousands of clones, 60% to 80% of them detected once, and around 7.4% sits in the top ten. This clone was seen a few times.

The chain employs TRBV6-1 and TRBJ2-7, with 11 bases identical to TRBD2. This TCR was sampled from a man in his sixties in good health and CMV-seronegative. Sequencing was performed on PBMCs. DNA for the CDR3: TGTGCCAGCAGTGGAGGGACTAGCGGTGCCGCCCACGAGCAGTACTTC. It encodes CASSGGTSGAAHEQYF.